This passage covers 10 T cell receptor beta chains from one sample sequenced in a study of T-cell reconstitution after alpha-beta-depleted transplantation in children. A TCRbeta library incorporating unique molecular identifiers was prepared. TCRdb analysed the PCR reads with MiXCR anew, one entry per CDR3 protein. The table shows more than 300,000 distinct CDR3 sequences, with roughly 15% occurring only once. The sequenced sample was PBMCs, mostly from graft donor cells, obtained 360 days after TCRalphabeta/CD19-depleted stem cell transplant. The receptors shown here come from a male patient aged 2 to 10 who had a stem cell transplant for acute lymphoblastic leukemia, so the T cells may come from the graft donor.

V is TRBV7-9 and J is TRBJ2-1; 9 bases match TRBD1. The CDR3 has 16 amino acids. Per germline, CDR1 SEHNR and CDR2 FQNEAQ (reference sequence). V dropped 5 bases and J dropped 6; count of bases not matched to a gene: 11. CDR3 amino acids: CASSATRDRASNEQFF. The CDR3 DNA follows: TGTGCCAGCAGCGCAACCCGGGACAGGGCCTCCAATGAGCAGTTCTTC.

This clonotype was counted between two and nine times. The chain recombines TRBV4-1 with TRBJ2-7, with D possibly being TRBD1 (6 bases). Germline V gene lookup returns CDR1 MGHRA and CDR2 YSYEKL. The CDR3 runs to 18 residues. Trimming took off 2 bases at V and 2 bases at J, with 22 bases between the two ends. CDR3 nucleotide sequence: TGCGCCAGCAGCCAAACCTCGACAGGCCAGGTTGGGACCTACGAGCAGTACTTC. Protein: CASSQTSTGQVGTYEQYF.

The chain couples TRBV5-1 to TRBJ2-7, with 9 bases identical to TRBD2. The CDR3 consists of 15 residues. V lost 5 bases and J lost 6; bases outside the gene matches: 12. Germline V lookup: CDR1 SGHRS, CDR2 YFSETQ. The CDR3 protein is CASSFSSGSETEQYF. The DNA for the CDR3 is TGCGCCAGCAGTTTCAGTAGCGGGAGTGAAACCGAGCAGTACTTC. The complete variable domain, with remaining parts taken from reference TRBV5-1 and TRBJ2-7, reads KAGVTQTPRYLIKTRGQQVTLSCSPISGHRSVSWYQQTPGQGLQFLFEYFSETQRNKGNFPGRFSGRQFSNSRSEMNVSTLELGDSALYLCASSFSSGSETEQYFGPGTRLTVT.

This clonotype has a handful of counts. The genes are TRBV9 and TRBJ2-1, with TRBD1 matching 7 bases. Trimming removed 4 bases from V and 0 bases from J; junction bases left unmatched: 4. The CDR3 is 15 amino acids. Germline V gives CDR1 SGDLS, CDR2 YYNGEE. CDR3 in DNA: TGTGCCAGCAGCACGACAGGGAGCTCCTACAATGAGCAGTTCTTC. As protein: CASSTTGSSYNEQFF.

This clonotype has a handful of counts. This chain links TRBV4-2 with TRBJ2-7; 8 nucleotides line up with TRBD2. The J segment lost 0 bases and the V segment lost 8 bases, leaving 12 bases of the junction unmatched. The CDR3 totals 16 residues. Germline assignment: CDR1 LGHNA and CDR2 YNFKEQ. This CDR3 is CASSREGGSGSYEQYF. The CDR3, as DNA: TGTGCCAGCTCTCGGGAGGGCGGGTCGGGCTCCTACGAGCAGTACTTC.

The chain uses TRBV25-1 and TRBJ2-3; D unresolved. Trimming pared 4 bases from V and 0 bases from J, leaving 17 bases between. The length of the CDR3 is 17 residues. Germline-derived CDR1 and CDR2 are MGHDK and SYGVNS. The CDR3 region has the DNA TGTGCCAGCAGTGCTAGTGCCCCCGGCCCCAGCACAGATACGCAGTATTTT. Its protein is CASSASAPGPSTDTQYF.

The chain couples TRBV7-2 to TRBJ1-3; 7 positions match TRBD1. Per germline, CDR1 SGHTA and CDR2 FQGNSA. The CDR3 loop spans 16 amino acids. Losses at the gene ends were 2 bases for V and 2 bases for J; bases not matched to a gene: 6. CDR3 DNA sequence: TGTGCCAGCAGCTTAATCCCCGGACAGGCTGGAAACACCATATATTTT. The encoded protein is CASSLIPGQAGNTIYF. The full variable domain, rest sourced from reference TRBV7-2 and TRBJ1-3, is GAGVSQSPSNKVTEKGKDVELRCDPISGHTALYWYRQSLGQGLEFLIYFQGNSAPDKSGLPSDRFSAERTGGSVSTLTIQRTQQEDSAVYLCASSLIPGQAGNTIYFGEGSWLTVV.

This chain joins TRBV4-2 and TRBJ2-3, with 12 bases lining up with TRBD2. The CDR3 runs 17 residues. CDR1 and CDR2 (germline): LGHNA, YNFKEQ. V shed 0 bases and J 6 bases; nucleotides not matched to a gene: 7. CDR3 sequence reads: CASSQDPTSGSRDTQYF. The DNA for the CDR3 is TGTGCCAGCAGCCAAGATCCGACTAGCGGGAGTCGGGATACGCAGTATTTT.

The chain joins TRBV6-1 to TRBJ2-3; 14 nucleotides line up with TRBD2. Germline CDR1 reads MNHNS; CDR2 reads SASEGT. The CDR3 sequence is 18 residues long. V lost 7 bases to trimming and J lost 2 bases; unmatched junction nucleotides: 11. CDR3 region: CASTPGTSGRTVTDTQYF. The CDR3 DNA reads TGTGCCAGCACCCCCGGGACTAGCGGGAGAACAGTCACAGATACGCAGTATTTT.

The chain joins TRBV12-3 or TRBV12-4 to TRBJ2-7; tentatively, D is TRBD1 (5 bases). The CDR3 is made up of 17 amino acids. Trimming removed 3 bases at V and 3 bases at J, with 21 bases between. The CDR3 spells CASSLMRDSHRGYEQYF. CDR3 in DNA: TGTGCCAGCAGTTTGATGCGTGACAGCCACAGAGGCTACGAGCAGTACTTC.